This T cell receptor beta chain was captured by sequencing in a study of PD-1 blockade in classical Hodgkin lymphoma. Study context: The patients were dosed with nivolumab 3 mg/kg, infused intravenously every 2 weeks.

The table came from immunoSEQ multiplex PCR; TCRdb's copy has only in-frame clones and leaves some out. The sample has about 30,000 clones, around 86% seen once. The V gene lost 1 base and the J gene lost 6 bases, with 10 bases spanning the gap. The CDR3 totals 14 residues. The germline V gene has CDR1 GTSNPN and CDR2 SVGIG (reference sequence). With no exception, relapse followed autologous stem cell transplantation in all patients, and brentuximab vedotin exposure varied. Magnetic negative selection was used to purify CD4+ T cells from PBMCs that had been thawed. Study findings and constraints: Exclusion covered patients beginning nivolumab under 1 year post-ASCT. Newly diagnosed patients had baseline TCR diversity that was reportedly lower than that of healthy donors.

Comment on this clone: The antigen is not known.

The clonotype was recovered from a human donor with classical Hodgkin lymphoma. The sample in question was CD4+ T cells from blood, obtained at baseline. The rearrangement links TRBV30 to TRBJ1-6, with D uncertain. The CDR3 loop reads CAWSAEVSNSPLHF. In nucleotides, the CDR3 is TGTGCCTGGAGTGCGGAGGTTTCTAATTCACCCCTCCACTTT.